The 30 T cell receptor beta chains reported below all come from one sample, sequenced in a study of blood T cell repertoires in COVID-19. Measured with immunoSEQ multiplex PCR; TCRdb has only the in-frame clones, and not every one. The sample holds 110,000 or so clones; roughly 80% are singletons and the top ten take 1.5% to 1.7%. Sequencing used peripheral blood. The receptors derive from a man aged 50-60 years with acute or convalescent COVID-19.

The V gene is TRBV5-6, the J gene TRBJ1-5; D possibly corresponds to TRBD1 (5 bases). The CDR3 extends over 14 amino acids. The germline V gene encodes CDR1 SGHDT and CDR2 YYEEEE. Deletions cut 4 bases from V and 7 bases from J, with 15 bases between. As DNA, the CDR3 is TGTGCCAGCAGCGCCCGCGGGGGAGGCCAGCCCCAGCATTTT. The encoded protein is CASSARGGGQPQHF.

This clone was seen a few times. The rearrangement links TRBV9 to TRBJ2-3; possibly TRBD2 for D (6 bases). Germline V lookup: CDR1 SGDLS, CDR2 YYNGEE. Trimming removed 1 base at V and 0 bases at J, with 12 bases between. The CDR3 contains 16 residues. This CDR3 is CASSVSGGVSTDTQYF. Written as DNA, the CDR3 is TGTGCCAGCAGCGTATCCGGCGGGGTTAGCACAGATACGCAGTATTTT.

V is TRBV19 and J is TRBJ2-3; TRBD2 agrees at 10 bases. CDR1 and CDR2 from the germline V gene are LNHDA and SQIVND (reference sequence). The CDR3 spans 15 residues. J gave up 4 bases and V 7 bases, and 8 bases lay outside the gene matches. CDR3 protein: CASTEKRGGSDTQYF. The CDR3 DNA reads TGTGCCAGTACCGAAAAGCGGGGGGGGTCAGATACGCAGTATTTT. Combining the CDR3 with reference TRBV19 and TRBJ2-3 gives the whole variable domain DGGITQSPKYLFRKEGQNVTLSCEQNLNHDAMYWYRQDPGQGLRLIYYSQIVNDFQKGDIAEGYSVSREKKESFPLTVTSAQKNPTAFYLCASTEKRGGSDTQYFGPGTRLTVL.

The rearrangement joins TRBV27 to TRBJ2-7, with TRBD1 matching 7 bases. The CDR3 has 13 residues. The J segment lost 7 bases and the V segment lost 5 bases, leaving 8 bases of the junction unmatched. The germline V gene has CDR1 MNHEY and CDR2 SMNVEV (reference sequence). CDR3 in amino acids: CASSTQGSGEQYF. CDR3 nucleotides: TGTGCCAGCAGTACACAGGGGTCTGGAGAGCAGTACTTC.

The chain uses TRBV28 and TRBJ1-4, with D uncertain. The CDR3 has 16 residues. Germline assignment: CDR1 MDHEN and CDR2 SYDVKM. With 7 bases removed from V and 0 bases from J, the gap between germline ends came to 15 bases. CDR3 sequence (DNA): TGTGCCAGCACTTCGCCAGGCCGCGCAACTAATGAAAAACTGTTTTTT. It is translated as CASTSPGRATNEKLFF.

The chain carries TRBV27 and TRBJ1-6, with 7 positions matching TRBD1. The J segment lost 8 bases and the V segment lost 5 bases, leaving 6 bases of the junction unmatched. The CDR3 totals 14 residues. Germline V gene lookup returns CDR1 MNHEY and CDR2 SMNVEV (reference sequence). This CDR3 reads CASSPDRVYSPLHF. The CDR3, as DNA: TGTGCCAGCAGTCCTGACAGGGTGTATTCACCCCTCCACTTT.

V is TRBV7-3 and J is TRBJ2-5, with 7 bases fitting TRBD2. This CDR3 contains 13 residues. CDR1 and CDR2 (germline): SGHTA, FQGTGA. V lost 2 bases, J lost 7 bases, and 4 bases stayed unmatched. This CDR3 reads CASSLWGGLTQYF. DNA of the CDR3: TGTGCCAGCAGCTTATGGGGGGGTTTGACCCAGTACTTC.

The chain recombines TRBV5-4 with TRBJ2-3, with 11 bases that match TRBD2. The germline CDR1 and CDR2 sequences are SGHNT and YYREEE (reference sequence). The trim removed 2 bases at V and 5 bases at J, leaving 7 bases unmatched. The CDR3 is made up of 16 amino acids. The CDR3 spells CASSLTSGGFIDTQYF. CDR3 nucleotides: TGTGCCAGCAGCTTAACTAGCGGGGGATTTATAGATACGCAGTATTTT.

The rearrangement links TRBV3-1 (or the pseudogene TRBV3-2) to TRBJ2-2, with D possibly being TRBD2 (6 bases). The ends were cut back, 4 bases at V and 6 bases at J, with 15 bases in the middle. The CDR3 sequence is 15 residues long. The germline V gene has CDR1 LGHDT and CDR2 YNNKEL (reference sequence). CDR3 region: CASSRAAGRPGELFF. The CDR3 DNA sequence: TGTGCCAGCAGCCGGGCGGCAGGGAGGCCCGGGGAGCTGTTTTTT.

The CDR3 DNA reads TGCAGCGTTGAAGCGGACAGGGGGCCTGAAGCTTTCTTT. Translation: CSVEADRGPEAFF. V and J are TRBV29-1 and TRBJ1-1; TRBD1 matches 11 bases. V dropped 1 base and J dropped 6; count of bases not matched to a gene: 1. The V gene's germline CDR1 is SQVTM and CDR2 ANQGSEA. The CDR3 runs 13 residues.

The chain employs TRBV10-1 and TRBJ2-3, with D perhaps matching TRBD2 (5 bases). Trimming stripped 5 bases from V and 0 bases from J, with 9 bases between. CDR1 is WNHNN, CDR2 SYGVQD, per germline (reference sequence). The CDR3 is 14 amino acids. In DNA form, the CDR3 reads TGCGCCAGCAGTTCGGGCGGGAGCACAGATACGCAGTATTTT. The encoded protein is CASSSGGSTDTQYF.

The genes are TRBV5-1 and TRBJ2-2, with TRBD2 matching 9 bases. Per the germline V gene, CDR1 is SGHRS and CDR2 is YFSETQ. The V gene end was trimmed by 4 bases and the J gene end by 3 bases; junction bases not matched to a gene: 4. The CDR3 spans 15 residues. The CDR3 DNA sequence: TGCGCCAGCAGCGGTAGCGGGGGTTACACCGGGGAGCTGTTTTTT. It translates to CASSGSGGYTGELFF.

The chain recombines TRBV6-5 with TRBJ1-4; D unclear. The CDR3 consists of 14 residues. Germline V gene sequence: CDR1 MNHEY, CDR2 SVGAGI. V gave up 5 bases and J gave up 7 bases, with 14 bases separating them. CDR3 amino acids: CASSPGAFPEKLFF. The CDR3 DNA follows: TGTGCCAGCAGTCCTGGTGCGTTTCCTGAAAAACTGTTTTTT.

This sequence joins TRBV20-1 and TRBJ1-1, with TRBD1 matching over 12 bases. Per germline, CDR1 DFQATT and CDR2 SNEGSKA (reference sequence). CDR3 length: 14 residues. The ends lost 3 bases at V and 7 bases at J; junction bases unmatched: 6. In DNA, the CDR3 is TGCAGTGCTAGTTGGGGACAGGGGGCATTTGAAGCTTTCTTT. It translates to CSASWGQGAFEAFF.

The chain is built from TRBV5-6 and TRBJ1-2, with 8 bases lining up with TRBD1. The CDR3 loop spans 15 amino acids. Germline V gene sequence: CDR1 SGHDT, CDR2 YYEEEE. Germline trimming cut 3 bases from V and 3 bases from J; bases unmatched to any gene: 7. The CDR3 here is CASSYGQGGYYGYTF. In nucleotides, the CDR3 is TGTGCCAGCAGCTACGGACAGGGAGGGTACTATGGCTACACCTTC.

The rearrangement joins TRBV28 to TRBJ2-7; TRBD1 agrees at 8 bases. The germline gives CDR1 MDHEN, CDR2 SYDVKM. This CDR3 contains 12 residues. V shed 10 bases, J shed 2 bases, and the junction held 4 bases outside the gene matches. Here the CDR3 DNA reads TGTGCCATCCGGACAGGGCCCTACGAGCAGTACTTC. Its protein product is CAIRTGPYEQYF.

This clone was detected only once. The J gene is TRBJ1-1, the V gene TRBV3-1 (or the pseudogene TRBV3-2), with D maybe TRBD1 (5 bases). In germline, CDR1 is LGHDT, CDR2 YNNKEL (reference sequence). There are 15 residues in the CDR3. V was cut by 4 bases and J by 1 base, with 13 bases left in between. For the CDR3, the DNA is TGTGCCAGCAGCCCGTGGGGGGGGACGAACACTGAAGCTTTCTTT. This gives the protein CASSPWGGTNTEAFF.

J is TRBJ1-3 and V is TRBV3-1 (or the pseudogene TRBV3-2); the D is unclear. Looked up from germline, CDR1 is LGHDT and CDR2 is YNNKEL (reference sequence). The CDR3 loop spans 17 amino acids. Between the trimmed V and J ends, which lost 3 bases and 0 bases, there was a span of 15 bases. DNA for the CDR3: TGTGCCAGCAGCCAGTATTTCCTACCTGTCTCTGGAAACACCATATATTTT. This gives the protein CASSQYFLPVSGNTIYF.

This chain links TRBV2 with TRBJ1-4; a possible D gene is TRBD1 (5 bases). CDR1 and CDR2 from the germline V gene are SNHLY and FYNNEI. The CDR3 extends over 14 amino acids. V was clipped by 5 bases and J by 2 bases, with 9 bases between them. The CDR3 loop is CASSLSGTNEKLFF. Written as DNA, the CDR3 is TGTGCCAGCAGTTTGTCAGGGACTAATGAAAAACTGTTTTTT.

The chain couples TRBV6-2 or TRBV6-3 to TRBJ1-1; the D is unclear. This CDR3 contains 16 residues. Germline V gene data show CDR1 as MNHEY and CDR2 as SVGEGT. Trimming left V 4 bases short and J 0 bases short, with 15 bases between. CDR3 nucleotides: TGTGCCAGCAGTTTCGCGAGGACGGGGATGAACACTGAAGCTTTCTTT. Translation gives CASSFARTGMNTEAFF.

The chain uses TRBV6-5 and TRBJ2-7; 12 bases match TRBD2. J lost 3 bases, V lost 6 bases, and 6 bases had no gene match. CDR3 size: 15 residues. The germline CDR1 and CDR2 sequences are MNHEY and SVGAGI. The chain's CDR3 is CASRSPSGGVYEQYF. Here the CDR3 DNA reads TGTGCCAGCAGGTCCCCTAGCGGGGGGGTCTACGAGCAGTACTTC.

The chain recombines TRBV5-1 with TRBJ2-3, with TRBD2 identical over 10 bases. This CDR3 spans 15 amino acids. V was pared by 3 bases and J by 1 base, with 2 bases of the junction left unmatched. Germline CDR1 and CDR2: SGHRS and YFSETQ. In DNA, the CDR3 is TGCGCCAGCAGCTGGAGCGGGAGGGGCACAGATACGCAGTATTTT. Translating gives CASSWSGRGTDTQYF.

Worth noting for this clone: One end of the junction varies from germline; a read error may be responsible. The same CDR3 also results from other DNA sequences found in this sample. The chain is built from TRBV2 and TRBJ1-1, with TRBD1 matching over 7 bases. This CDR3 contains 15 residues. Germline V gene sequence: CDR1 SNHLY, CDR2 FYNNEI. DNA for the CDR3: TGTGCCAGTAACCGGGACAGACCATCCAACACTGAGGCTTTCTTT. Its protein is CASNRDRPSNTEAFF.

The V call is TRBV30, the J call TRBJ1-1; D remains unclear. CDR1 GTSNPN and CDR2 SVGIG come from the germline V gene (reference sequence). The V and J ends lost 0 bases and 1 base respectively, with 15 bases between them. CDR3 length: 16 amino acids. In DNA form, the CDR3 reads TGTGCCTGGAGTGTAACCCGGTCCACTCGGAACACTGAAGCTTTCTTT. It translates to CAWSVTRSTRNTEAFF.

V and J are TRBV9 and TRBJ1-2; the match to TRBD1 covers 11 bases. Per the germline V gene, CDR1 is SGDLS and CDR2 is YYNGEE. Trimming at V came to 0 bases and at J to 8 bases, leaving 3 bases not matched to a gene. The CDR3 is 14 amino acids. CDR3: CASSVGTGGWGYTF. CDR3 nucleotide sequence: TGTGCCAGCAGCGTAGGGACAGGGGGCTGGGGCTACACCTTC.

V and J are TRBV25-1 and TRBJ1-1; TRBD1 aligns across 7 bases. With 9 bases clipped from V and 1 base from J, the junction kept 5 bases outside the gene matches. Germline-derived CDR1 and CDR2 are MGHDK and SYGVNS. This CDR3 is 13 amino acids long. CDR3 amino acids: CASRGQQNTEAFF. The DNA of the CDR3 is TGTGCCAGTCGGGGACAGCAGAACACTGAAGCTTTCTTT.

This sequence joins TRBV28 and TRBJ2-7, with a possible D match to TRBD2 (6 bases). V was clipped by 2 bases and J by 2 bases, with 16 bases between them. The CDR3 extends over 16 amino acids. Germline V gene sequence: CDR1 MDHEN, CDR2 SYDVKM. CDR3 amino acids: CASSLRSRDGTYEQYF. For the CDR3, the DNA is TGTGCCAGCAGTTTAAGGTCGCGGGACGGTACCTACGAGCAGTACTTC. Looking up the rest from reference TRBV28 and TRBJ2-7 gives the full variable domain: DVKVTQSSRYLVKRTGEKVFLECVQDMDHENMFWYRQDPGLGLRLIYFSYDVKMKEKGDIPEGYSVSREKKERFSLILESASTNQTSMYLCASSLRSRDGTYEQYFGPGTRLTVT.

The rearrangement links TRBV6-1 to TRBJ1-1; D remains ambiguous. The CDR3 consists of 14 residues. The V end was cut by 3 bases, the J end by 0 bases, with 8 bases between. In germline, CDR1 is MNHNS, CDR2 SASEGT. The CDR3 region is CASSDYSMNTEAFF. The CDR3 bases are TGTGCCAGCAGTGATTACAGCATGAACACTGAAGCTTTCTTT.

This rearrangement joins TRBV28 to TRBJ1-1; unclear D gene. This CDR3 spans 14 amino acids. Germline CDR1 and CDR2: MDHEN and SYDVKM. V was cut by 6 bases and J by 5 bases, with 16 bases left in between. Here the CDR3 DNA reads TGTGCCAGCAGAGAGCTCAGAGGTTCGACTGAAGCTTTCTTT. Its translation: CASRELRGSTEAFF.

This clone was observed a single time. This sequence joins TRBV20-1 and TRBJ1-5, with TRBD1 matching 8 bases. The CDR3 covers 16 residues. Germline CDR1 and CDR2: DFQATT and SNEGSKA (reference sequence). Trimming at V came to 6 bases and at J to 0 bases, leaving 10 bases not matched to a gene. DNA for the CDR3: TGCAGTGCCAGTGGTTGGACAGGGTATAGCAATCAGCCCCAGCATTTT. It translates to CSASGWTGYSNQPQHF.